The 22 T cell receptor beta chains presented below share a single source sample, sequenced in a study of cytomegalovirus exposure and HLA in healthy donors (dated by TCRdb to about 2017). Library preparation was by the immunoSEQ multiplex PCR assay. For the multiplex PCR, a mixture combining 60 forward primers for TCR Vbeta segments and 13 reverse primers for TCR Jbeta segments was used. The table comes from immuneACCESS by way of TCRdb, which keeps in-frame sequences with V and J called. Part of the clones is missing from these tables; in studies checked, under half for an unresolved V gene and the rest for unknown reasons. This sample comprises about 180,000 clones, 82% of them detected only once. 1.5% of the sample lies in the top ten. Sequenced input: PBMCs. Receptor source: a man aged 40-55 years in good health and CMV-seronegative.

The V gene is TRBV9, the J gene TRBJ1-1; D is perhaps TRBD1 (6 bases). CDR1 is SGDLS and CDR2 is YYNGEE in the germline V gene. The ends were cut back, 4 bases at V and 6 bases at J, with 16 bases in the middle. The length of the CDR3 is 14 residues. CDR3 in DNA: TGTGCCAGCAGCAAGCGGTCAGGGGACCCTGAAGCTTTCTTT. It is translated as CASSKRSGDPEAFF.

The chain is built from TRBV5-6 and TRBJ2-1; TRBD2 matches at 8 bases. CDR3 size: 15 residues. Germline assignment: CDR1 SGHDT and CDR2 YYEEEE. V was pared by 4 bases and J by 7 bases, with 10 bases of the junction left unmatched. The CDR3 DNA reads TGTGCCAGCAGCCCCGGACTAGCTGGGAGAAATGAGCAGTTCTTC. Encoded protein: CASSPGLAGRNEQFF.

This clone appeared a single time. V gene TRBV9 combines with J gene TRBJ1-3; 7 bases map to TRBD1. Trimming took 1 base from V and 0 from J; bases not matched to a gene: 4. Looked up from germline, CDR1 is SGDLS and CDR2 is YYNGEE. The CDR3 extends over 16 amino acids. DNA for the CDR3: TGTGCCAGCAGCGTAACAGGGGCAATCTCTGGAAACACCATATATTTT. Translation: CASSVTGAISGNTIYF.

CDR3 sequence reads: CASSDRSLYGYTF. The CDR3 DNA reads TGTGCCAGCAGCGACCGCAGTCTCTATGGCTACACCTTC. The J gene is TRBJ1-2, the V gene TRBV9; D unresolved. V was shortened by 3 bases and J by 4 bases, with 10 bases between the two germline ends. Germline V gene sequence: CDR1 SGDLS, CDR2 YYNGEE. The CDR3 runs to 13 residues.

As to this clone: Other DNA sequences in the sample encode the same CDR3. The chain carries TRBV7-2 and TRBJ1-1; D ambiguous. Trimming left V 2 bases short and J 1 base short, with 5 bases between. The CDR3 covers 13 residues. The germline V gene encodes CDR1 SGHTA and CDR2 FQGNSA. The CDR3, as DNA: TGTGCCAGCAGCTTACAGGAGAACACTGAAGCTTTCTTT. Translating it yields CASSLQENTEAFF. Full variable domain (remainder filled in from reference TRBV7-2 and TRBJ1-1): GAGVSQSPSNKVTEKGKDVELRCDPISGHTALYWYRQSLGQGLEFLIYFQGNSAPDKSGLPSDRFSAERTGGSVSTLTIQRTQQEDSAVYLCASSLQENTEAFFGQGTRLTVV.

The gene calls are TRBV5-1 and TRBJ2-7; weak D call: TRBD1 (6 bases). CDR3 length: 16 residues. Trimming shortened V by 0 bases and J by 3 bases, and 16 bases separated the two germline ends. Germline loops: CDR1 SGHRS, CDR2 YFSETQ. CDR3 bases: TGCGCCAGCAGCTTGGCCAAGGACAGAAACTTCTACGAGCAGTACTTC. Translated, it gives CASSLAKDRNFYEQYF.

The chain has TRBV7-2 and TRBJ2-1, with no clear D. Germline CDR1 and CDR2: SGHTA and FQGNSA. With 5 bases removed from V and 4 bases from J, the gap between germline ends came to 9 bases. The CDR3 has 13 amino acids. Here the CDR3 DNA reads TGTGCCAGCAGCCTGAGGAAATACAATGAGCAGTTCTTC. Its protein is CASSLRKYNEQFF.

The chain carries TRBV5-5 and TRBJ2-1; 10 nucleotides agree with TRBD1. CDR3 size: 15 residues. Unmatched junction bases numbered 4, after V lost 4 bases and J lost 3 bases. Germline V gives CDR1 SGHKS, CDR2 YYEKEE (reference sequence). CDR3 in amino acids: CASSLGDRGYNEQFF. The CDR3, as DNA: TGTGCCAGCAGCCTGGGGGACAGGGGCTACAATGAGCAGTTCTTC.

This chain joins TRBV4-1 and TRBJ2-7; D unclear. Germline lookup yields CDR1 MGHRA and CDR2 YSYEKL. Between the trimmed V and J ends, which lost 6 bases and 2 bases, there was a span of 11 bases. The CDR3 spans 13 residues. CDR3 in DNA: TGCGCCAGCAGACCTCACGACACCTACGAGCAGTACTTC. It encodes CASRPHDTYEQYF.

As concerns this clone: One junction end disagrees with the germline gene, perhaps due to a read error. The chain carries TRBV4-3 and TRBJ1-4, with TRBD1 identical over 9 bases. The CDR3 spans 19 residues. Germline values: CDR1 LGHNA, CDR2 YSLEER. Here the CDR3 DNA reads TGCGCCAGCAGCGAAGAAACCCTACGGGACAGGGTACGGAATGAAAAACTGTTTTTT. Protein sequence: CASSEETLRDRVRNEKLFF.

The sample holds a few counts of this clone. This sequence joins TRBV7-9 and TRBJ1-1; tentatively, D is TRBD1 (5 bases). The CDR3 loop spans 15 amino acids. Per germline, CDR1 SEHNR and CDR2 FQNEAQ (reference sequence). The ends were cut back, 5 bases at V and 0 bases at J, with 13 bases in the middle. The CDR3 here is CASSTLAGVNTEAFF. The DNA of the CDR3 is TGTGCCAGCAGCACCCTCGCGGGGGTGAACACTGAAGCTTTCTTT.

V is TRBV7-2 and J is TRBJ1-1; D is uncertain. Germline CDR1 reads SGHTA; CDR2 reads FQGNSA. The CDR3 is 14 residues long. V was trimmed by 3 bases and J by 1 base, leaving 9 bases between them. DNA for the CDR3: TGTGCCAGCAGCTTTGGCAAGTCGAACACTGAAGCTTTCTTT. This gives the protein CASSFGKSNTEAFF.

The chain employs TRBV30 and TRBJ2-7; 9 positions match TRBD2. Trimming removed 1 base from V and 7 bases from J; junction bases left unmatched: 11. Germline V CDR1 and CDR2: GTSNPN, SVGIG (reference sequence). The CDR3 length is 15 residues. CDR3 sequence (DNA): TGTGCCTGGAGTGGAGGACTAGCGTCTACCTGGGAGCAGTACTTC. Its translation: CAWSGGLASTWEQYF.

The CDR3, as DNA: TGTGCCAGCAGCTGGCAGGGGCGATCCTACGAGCAGTACTTC. Its protein product is CASSWQGRSYEQYF. This chain links TRBV5-8 with TRBJ2-7; perhaps TRBD1 as D (6 bases). The V and J ends lost 3 bases and 1 base respectively, with 11 bases between them. Germline V gene lookup returns CDR1 SGHTS and CDR2 YDEGEE. This CDR3 spans 14 amino acids.

The chain uses TRBV7-9 and TRBJ1-5; the match to TRBD1 covers 7 bases. Germline assignment: CDR1 SEHNR and CDR2 FQNEAQ (reference sequence). This CDR3 comprises 13 residues. V trimming: 2 bases; J trimming: 7 bases; junction bases outside the gene matches: 2. The CDR3 DNA follows: TGTGCCAGCAGCTTAATAGGGGGCCAGCCCCAGCATTTT. This encodes CASSLIGGQPQHF. Full variable domain (missing parts from reference TRBV7-9 and TRBJ1-5): DTGVSQNPRHKITKRGQNVTFRCDPISEHNRLYWYRQTLGQGPEFLTYFQNEAQLEKSRLLSDRFSAERPKGSFSTLEIQRTEQGDSAMYLCASSLIGGQPQHFGDGTRLSIL.

This chain links TRBV6-6 with TRBJ2-5; weak D call: TRBD2 (6 bases). Germline V gene sequence: CDR1 MNHNY, CDR2 SVGAGI (reference sequence). The CDR3 is 14 residues long. V was pared by 6 bases and J by 1 base, with 12 bases between. CDR3 sequence (DNA): TGTGCCAGCAGGCTCGGGGGAACCCAAGAGACCCAGTACTTC. This sequence encodes CASRLGGTQETQYF.

The chain has TRBV7-9 and TRBJ1-4; 7 nucleotides match TRBD1. The CDR3 length is 14 residues. J gave up 4 bases and V 5 bases, and 4 bases lay outside the gene matches. The germline CDR1 and CDR2 sequences are SEHNR and FQNEAQ (reference sequence). CDR3 DNA sequence: TGTGCCAGCAGCCTCCGGGACAGTAATGAAAAACTGTTTTTT. Protein product: CASSLRDSNEKLFF.

V and J are TRBV6-5 and TRBJ2-1; D perhaps matches TRBD2 (6 bases). V was shortened by 4 bases and J by 12 bases, with 19 bases between the two germline ends. This CDR3 spans 14 amino acids. Germline assignment: CDR1 MNHEY and CDR2 SVGAGI. For the CDR3, the DNA is TGTGCCAGCAGTTCGGGACTGCCGTACGGGGTGCAGTTCTTC. This codes for CASSSGLPYGVQFF.

This clone was recorded a few times. This chain links TRBV7-9 with TRBJ2-4; D is possibly TRBD2 (5 bases). This CDR3 is 17 amino acids long. V was cut by 5 bases and J by 0 bases, with 17 bases left in between. Germline lookup yields CDR1 SEHNR and CDR2 FQNEAQ (reference sequence). CDR3 loop: CASSPRRVGLAKNIQYF. DNA for the CDR3: TGTGCCAGCAGCCCACGAAGAGTCGGACTAGCCAAAAACATTCAGTACTTC.

This clone has a handful of counts. V gene TRBV6-5 combines with J gene TRBJ2-7, with D possibly being TRBD2 (6 bases). CDR1 MNHEY and CDR2 SVGAGI come from the germline V gene. The CDR3 loop spans 13 amino acids. The V and J ends lost 8 bases and 3 bases respectively, with 14 bases between them. This CDR3 reads CASGGTSRYEQYF. DNA for the CDR3: TGTGCCAGCGGTGGGACTTCCCGCTACGAGCAGTACTTC.

The chain combines TRBV30 with TRBJ1-4; D gene uncertain. This CDR3 region has 12 residues. V lost 3 bases, J lost 4 bases, and 6 bases lay in between. Looked up from germline, CDR1 is GTSNPN and CDR2 is SVGIG (reference sequence). The CDR3 region has the DNA TGTGCCTGGAGCACTTTTAATGAAAAACTGTTTTTT. Translation: CAWSTFNEKLFF.

This chain links TRBV13 with TRBJ1-1; 7 bases agree with TRBD1. The CDR3 runs to 15 residues. The germline V gene encodes CDR1 PRHDT and CDR2 FYEKMQ (reference sequence). The ends lost 5 bases at V and 4 bases at J; junction bases unmatched: 10. The CDR3 bases are TGTGCCAGCAGCCCAGAGGGGGCCGGGTTCACTGAAGCTTTCTTT. Residues: CASSPEGAGFTEAFF.